This T cell receptor beta chain was captured in a study of beta chain features in type 1 diabetes. Looked up from germline, CDR1 is SGHTA and CDR2 is FQGTGA. Trimming took 5 bases from V and 5 from J, leaving 11 bases between them. The CDR3 length is 13 residues. Study results and caveats: Patients showed naive, central memory and Treg TCRB repertoires that appeared more similar than those of healthy donors. When Type 1 diabetes patients were examined, their TCRB CDR3s proved moderately but significantly shorter in all four CD4+ subsets.

Sequencing targeted expressed TCRB transcripts, as all isolated RNA had been reverse transcribed. The assay was immunoSEQ multiplex PCR, and TCRdb's table has in-frame clones only and misses some. The sample has some 190,000 clones, about 7.8% seen once. For this clone: The target antigen is unknown.

The TCR originated in a woman between 35 and 50 years old with type 1 diabetes. Sequencing input: central memory CD4+ T cells from blood. This chain joins TRBV7-3 and TRBJ2-3, with a possible D match to TRBD1 (6 bases). The CDR3: CASSIQGLDTQYF. The CDR3 coding sequence is TGTGCCAGCAGCATACAGGGTTTAGATACGCAGTATTTT.